The clone carrying this TCR beta chain appeared many times. Its antigen is currently unknown. The sample originates from a study of Graves' ophthalmopathy and Graves' hyperthyroidism. Amplification targeted the TCR beta CDR3 regions, with RNA transcripts as the source material. An initial RT-PCR round employing HTBI primers preceded a second-round multiplex PCR. TCRdb re-derived calls from the multiplex PCR reads in MiXCR, one entry per CDR3 protein. Of hundreds of thousands of distinct CDR3 sequences listed, about 40% are singletons. Pregnant or lactating patients and those with other autoimmune diseases or uncontrolled infections were excluded. This CDR3 comprises 11 residues. V shed 2 bases and J shed 7 bases, with 6 bases lying between them. Germline V gives CDR1 ENHRY, CDR2 SYGVKD. Study-wide results and limits: Blood also harbored most expanded thyroid clonotypes above 0.001 frequency.

This clonotype was obtained from an adult man with Graves' ophthalmopathy. The sample consisted of peripheral blood. The V call is TRBV10-3, the J call TRBJ2-7; no clear D. CDR3 DNA: TGTGCCATCAGTGAGCCCCCTGAGCAGTACTTC. It codes for CAISEPPEQYF.